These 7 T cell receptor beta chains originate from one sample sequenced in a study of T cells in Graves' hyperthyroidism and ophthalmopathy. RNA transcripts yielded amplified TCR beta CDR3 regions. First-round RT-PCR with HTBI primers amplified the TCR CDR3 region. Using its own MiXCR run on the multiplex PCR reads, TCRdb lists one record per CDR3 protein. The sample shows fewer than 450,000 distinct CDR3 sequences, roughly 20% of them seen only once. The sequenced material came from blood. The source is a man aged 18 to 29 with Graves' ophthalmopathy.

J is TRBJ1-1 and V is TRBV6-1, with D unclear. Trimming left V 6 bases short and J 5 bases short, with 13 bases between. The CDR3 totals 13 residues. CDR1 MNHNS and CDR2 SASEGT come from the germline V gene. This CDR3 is CASSPYDKTEAFF. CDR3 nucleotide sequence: TGTGCCAGCAGCCCTTATGACAAGACTGAAGCTTTCTTT.

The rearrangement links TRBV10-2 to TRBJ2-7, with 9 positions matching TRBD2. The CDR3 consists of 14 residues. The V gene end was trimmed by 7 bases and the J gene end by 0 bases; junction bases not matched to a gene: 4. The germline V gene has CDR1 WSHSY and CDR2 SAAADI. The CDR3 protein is CASTERGVSYEQYF. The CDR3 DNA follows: TGCGCCAGCACCGAGCGGGGGGTCTCCTACGAGCAGTACTTC.

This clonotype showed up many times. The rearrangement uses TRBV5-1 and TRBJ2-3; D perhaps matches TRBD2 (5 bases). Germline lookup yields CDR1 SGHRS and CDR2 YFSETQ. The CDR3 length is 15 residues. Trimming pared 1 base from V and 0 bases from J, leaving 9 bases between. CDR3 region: CASSLRPGSTDTQYF. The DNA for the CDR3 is TGCGCCAGCAGCTTGAGGCCGGGGAGCACAGATACGCAGTATTTT.

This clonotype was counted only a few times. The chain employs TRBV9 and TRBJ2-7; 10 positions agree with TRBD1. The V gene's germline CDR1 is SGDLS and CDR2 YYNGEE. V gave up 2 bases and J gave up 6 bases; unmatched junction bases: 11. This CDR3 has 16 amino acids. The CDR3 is CASSVGGTGVQGEQYF. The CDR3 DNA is TGTGCCAGCAGCGTCGGGGGGACAGGGGTTCAGGGCGAGCAGTACTTC.

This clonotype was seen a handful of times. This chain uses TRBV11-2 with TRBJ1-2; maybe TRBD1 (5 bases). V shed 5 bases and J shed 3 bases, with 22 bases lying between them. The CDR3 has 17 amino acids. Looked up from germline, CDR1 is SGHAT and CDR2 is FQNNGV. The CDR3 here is CASSTLGQGSVDYGYTF. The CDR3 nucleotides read TGTGCCAGCAGCACCCTTGGCCAGGGCTCTGTGGACTATGGCTACACCTTC. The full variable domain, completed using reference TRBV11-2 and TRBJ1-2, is EAGVAQSPRYKIIEKRQSVAFWCNPISGHATLYWYQQILGQGPKLLIQFQNNGVVDDSQLPKDRFSAERLKGVDSTLKIQPAKLEDSAVYLCASSTLGQGSVDYGYTFGSGTRLTVV.

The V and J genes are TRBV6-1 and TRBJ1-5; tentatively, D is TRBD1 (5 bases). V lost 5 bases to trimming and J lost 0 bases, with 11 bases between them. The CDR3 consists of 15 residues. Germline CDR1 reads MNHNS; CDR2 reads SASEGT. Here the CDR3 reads CASSTRGYSNQPQHF. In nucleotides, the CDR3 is TGTGCCAGCAGTACCCGGGGGTATAGCAATCAGCCCCAGCATTTT.

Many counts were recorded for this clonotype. CDR3 DNA sequence: TGTGCCAGCAGCTTAGTGTTGACAGGGAGGACCCTCTCCTACGAGCAGTACTTC. This sequence encodes CASSLVLTGRTLSYEQYF. This chain uses TRBV7-6 with TRBJ2-7; a possible D gene is TRBD1 (7 bases). The V end was cut by 1 base, the J end by 0 bases, with 19 bases between. This CDR3 has 18 residues. Germline CDR1 is SGHVS and CDR2 is FNYEAQ.